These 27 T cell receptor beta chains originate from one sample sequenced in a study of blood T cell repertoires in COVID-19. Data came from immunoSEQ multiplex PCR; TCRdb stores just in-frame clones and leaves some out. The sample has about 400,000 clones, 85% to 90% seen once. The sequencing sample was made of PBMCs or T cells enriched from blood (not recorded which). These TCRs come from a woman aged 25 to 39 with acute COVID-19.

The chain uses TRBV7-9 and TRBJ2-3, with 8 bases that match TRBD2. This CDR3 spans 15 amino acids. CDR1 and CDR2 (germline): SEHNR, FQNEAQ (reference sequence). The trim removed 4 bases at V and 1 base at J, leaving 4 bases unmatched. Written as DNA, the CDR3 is TGTGCCAGCAGCTCACTAGCGGAGGGCACAGATACGCAGTATTTT. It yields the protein CASSSLAEGTDTQYF.

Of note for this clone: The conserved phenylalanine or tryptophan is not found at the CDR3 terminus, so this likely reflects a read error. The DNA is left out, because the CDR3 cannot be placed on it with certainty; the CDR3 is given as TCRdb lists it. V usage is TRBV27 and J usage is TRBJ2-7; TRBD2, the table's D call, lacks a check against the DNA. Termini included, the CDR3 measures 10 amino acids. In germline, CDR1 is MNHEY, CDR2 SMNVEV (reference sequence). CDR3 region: CASRLPSDSL.

Here the CDR3 reads CASMRRIATNEKLFF. In nucleotides, the CDR3 is TGTGCCAGCATGAGGAGGATTGCAACTAATGAAAAACTGTTTTTT. The chain carries TRBV27 and TRBJ1-4, with D uncertain. From germline, CDR1 is MNHEY and CDR2 SMNVEV (reference sequence). The CDR3 covers 15 residues. V lost 7 bases to trimming and J lost 0 bases, with 12 bases between them. The whole variable domain, filled in from reference TRBV27 and TRBJ1-4, reads EAQVTQNPRYLITVTGKKLTVTCSQNMNHEYMSWYRQDPGLGLRQIYYSMNVEVTDKGDVPEGYKVSRKEKRNFPLILESPSPNQTSLYFCASMRRIATNEKLFFGSGTQLSVL.

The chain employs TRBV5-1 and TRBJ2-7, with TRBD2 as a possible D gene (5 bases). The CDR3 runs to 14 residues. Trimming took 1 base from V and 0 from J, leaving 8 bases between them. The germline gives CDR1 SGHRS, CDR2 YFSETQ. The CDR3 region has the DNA TGCGCCAGCAGCTTGACGGACTCCTCCTACGAGCAGTACTTC. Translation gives CASSLTDSSYEQYF. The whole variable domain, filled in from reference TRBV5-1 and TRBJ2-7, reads KAGVTQTPRYLIKTRGQQVTLSCSPISGHRSVSWYQQTPGQGLQFLFEYFSETQRNKGNFPGRFSGRQFSNSRSEMNVSTLELGDSALYLCASSLTDSSYEQYFGPGTRLTVT.

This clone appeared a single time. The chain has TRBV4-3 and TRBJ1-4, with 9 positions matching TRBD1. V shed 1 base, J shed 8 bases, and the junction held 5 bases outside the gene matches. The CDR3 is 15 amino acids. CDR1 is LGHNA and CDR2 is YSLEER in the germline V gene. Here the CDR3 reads CASSQGGTGMEKLFF. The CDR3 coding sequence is TGCGCCAGCAGCCAAGGCGGGACAGGGATGGAAAAACTGTTTTTT.

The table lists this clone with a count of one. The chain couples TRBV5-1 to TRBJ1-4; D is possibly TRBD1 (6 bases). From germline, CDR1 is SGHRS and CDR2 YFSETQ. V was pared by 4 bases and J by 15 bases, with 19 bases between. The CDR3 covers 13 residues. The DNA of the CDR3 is TGCGCCAGCAGCCCACTTCCGGGACAACCGGTGTTTTTT. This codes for CASSPLPGQPVFF.

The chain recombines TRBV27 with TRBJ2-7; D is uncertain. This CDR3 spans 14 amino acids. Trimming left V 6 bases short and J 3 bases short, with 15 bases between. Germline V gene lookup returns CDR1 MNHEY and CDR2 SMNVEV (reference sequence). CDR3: CASRAYAEVYEQYF. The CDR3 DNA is TGTGCCAGCAGAGCCTACGCGGAAGTCTACGAGCAGTACTTC.

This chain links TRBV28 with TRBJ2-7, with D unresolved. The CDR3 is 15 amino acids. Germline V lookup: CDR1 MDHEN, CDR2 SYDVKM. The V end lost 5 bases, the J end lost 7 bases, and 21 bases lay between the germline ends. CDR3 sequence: CASSPVRVRRYEQYF. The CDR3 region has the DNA TGTGCCAGCAGTCCCGTCCGGGTGAGGAGATATGAGCAGTACTTC.

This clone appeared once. In nucleotides, the CDR3 is TGTGCCAGCAGCTTGGGAGGCAGGGGTGACGGCTACACCTTC. It yields the protein CASSLGGRGDGYTF. The V and J genes are TRBV5-6 and TRBJ1-2, with TRBD1 as a possible D gene (6 bases). This CDR3 is built from 14 residues. V lost 0 bases and J lost 8, with 14 bases in between. CDR1 is SGHDT and CDR2 is YYEEEE in the germline V gene.

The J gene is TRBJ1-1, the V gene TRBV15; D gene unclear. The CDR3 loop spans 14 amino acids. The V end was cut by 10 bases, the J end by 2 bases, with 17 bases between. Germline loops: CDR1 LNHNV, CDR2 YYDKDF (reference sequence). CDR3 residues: CAIGEVRDNTEAFF. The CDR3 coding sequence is TGTGCCATCGGAGAAGTCCGGGATAACACTGAAGCTTTCTTT.

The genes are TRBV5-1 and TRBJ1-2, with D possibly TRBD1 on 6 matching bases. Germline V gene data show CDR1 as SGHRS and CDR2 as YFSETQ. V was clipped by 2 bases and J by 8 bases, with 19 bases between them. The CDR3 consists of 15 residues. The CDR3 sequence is CASSLGQRALGGYTF. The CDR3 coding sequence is TGCGCCAGCAGCTTAGGACAGCGAGCTTTGGGGGGCTACACCTTC.

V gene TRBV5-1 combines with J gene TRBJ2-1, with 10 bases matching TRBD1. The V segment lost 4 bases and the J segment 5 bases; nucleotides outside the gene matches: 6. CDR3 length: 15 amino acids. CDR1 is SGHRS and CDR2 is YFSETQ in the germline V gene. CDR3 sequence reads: CASSKTGGSNNEQFF. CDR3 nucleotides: TGCGCCAGCAGCAAGACAGGGGGCTCAAACAATGAGCAGTTCTTC.

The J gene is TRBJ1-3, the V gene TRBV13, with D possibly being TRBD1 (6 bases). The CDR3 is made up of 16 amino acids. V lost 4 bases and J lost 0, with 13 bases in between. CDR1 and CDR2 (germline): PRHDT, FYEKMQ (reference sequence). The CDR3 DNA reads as TGTGCCAGCAGCTGGGGGGGGCTCGACTCTGGAAACACCATATATTTT. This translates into CASSWGGLDSGNTIYF.

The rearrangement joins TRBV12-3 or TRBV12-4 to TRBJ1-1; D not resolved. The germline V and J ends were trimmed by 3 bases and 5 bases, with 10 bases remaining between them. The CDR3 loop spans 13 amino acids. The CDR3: CASSLNGGTEAFF. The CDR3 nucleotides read TGTGCCAGCAGTTTGAATGGCGGAACTGAAGCTTTCTTT.

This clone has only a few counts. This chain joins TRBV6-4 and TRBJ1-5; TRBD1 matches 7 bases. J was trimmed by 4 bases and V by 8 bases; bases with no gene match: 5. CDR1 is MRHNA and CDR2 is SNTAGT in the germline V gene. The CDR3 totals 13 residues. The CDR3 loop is CASAGQPNQPQHF. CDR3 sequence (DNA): TGTGCCAGCGCGGGACAGCCGAATCAGCCCCAGCATTTT.

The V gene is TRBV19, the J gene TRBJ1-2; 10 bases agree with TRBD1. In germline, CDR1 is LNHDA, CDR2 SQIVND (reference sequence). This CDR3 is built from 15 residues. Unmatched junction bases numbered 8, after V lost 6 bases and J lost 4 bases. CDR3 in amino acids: CASSPGTGVSYGYTF. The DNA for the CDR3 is TGTGCCAGTAGCCCCGGGACAGGGGTCTCCTATGGCTACACCTTC.

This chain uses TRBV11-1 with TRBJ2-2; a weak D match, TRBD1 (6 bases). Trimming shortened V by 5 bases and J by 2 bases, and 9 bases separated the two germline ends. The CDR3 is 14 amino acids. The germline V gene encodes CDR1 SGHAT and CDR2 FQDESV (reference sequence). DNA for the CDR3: TGTGCCAGCAGCCAGGGGATCAACACCGGGGAGCTGTTTTTT. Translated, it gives CASSQGINTGELFF.

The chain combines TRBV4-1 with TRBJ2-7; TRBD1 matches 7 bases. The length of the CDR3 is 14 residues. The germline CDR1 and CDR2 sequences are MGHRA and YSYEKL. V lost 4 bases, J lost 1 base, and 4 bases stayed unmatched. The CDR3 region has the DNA TGCGCCAGCAGCCGGGACAGCCGTTCCTACGAGCAGTACTTC. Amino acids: CASSRDSRSYEQYF.

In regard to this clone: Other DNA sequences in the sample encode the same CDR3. CDR3 loop: CSTRDSSYEQYF. The CDR3 nucleotides read TGCAGCACCAGGGACAGCTCCTACGAGCAGTACTTC. V usage is TRBV29-1 and J usage is TRBJ2-7; 7 positions agree with TRBD1. This CDR3 has 12 amino acids. V lost 8 bases, J lost 0 bases, and 4 bases stayed unmatched. CDR1 is SQVTM, CDR2 ANQGSEA, per germline.

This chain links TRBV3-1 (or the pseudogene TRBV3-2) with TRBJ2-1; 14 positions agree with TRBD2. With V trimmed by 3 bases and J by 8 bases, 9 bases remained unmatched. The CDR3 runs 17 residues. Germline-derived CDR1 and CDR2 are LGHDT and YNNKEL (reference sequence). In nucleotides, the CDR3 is TGTGCCAGCAGCCAGACGGGACTAGCGGGGGTTTCCGATGAGCAGTTCTTC. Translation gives CASSQTGLAGVSDEQFF.

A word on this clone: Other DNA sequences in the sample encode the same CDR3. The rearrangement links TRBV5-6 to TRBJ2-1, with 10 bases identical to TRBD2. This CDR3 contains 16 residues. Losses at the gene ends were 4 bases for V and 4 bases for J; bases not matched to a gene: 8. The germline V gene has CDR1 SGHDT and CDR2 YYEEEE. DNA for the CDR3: TGTGCCAGCAGCAGGGCCGGGACTAGCGTGTACAATGAGCAGTTCTTC. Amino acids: CASSRAGTSVYNEQFF.

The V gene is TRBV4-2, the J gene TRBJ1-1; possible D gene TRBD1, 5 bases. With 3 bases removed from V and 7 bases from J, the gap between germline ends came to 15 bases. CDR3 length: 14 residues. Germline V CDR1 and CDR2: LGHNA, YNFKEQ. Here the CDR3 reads CASSHLRESDEAFF. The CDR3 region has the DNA TGTGCCAGCAGCCATCTCAGGGAATCGGATGAAGCTTTCTTT.

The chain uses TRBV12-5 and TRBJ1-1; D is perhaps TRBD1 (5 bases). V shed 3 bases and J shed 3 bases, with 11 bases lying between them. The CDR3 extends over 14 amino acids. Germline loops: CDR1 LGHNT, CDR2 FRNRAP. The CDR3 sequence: CASGLFRGDTEAFF. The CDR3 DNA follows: TGTGCTAGTGGTTTATTCCGGGGGGACACTGAAGCTTTCTTT.

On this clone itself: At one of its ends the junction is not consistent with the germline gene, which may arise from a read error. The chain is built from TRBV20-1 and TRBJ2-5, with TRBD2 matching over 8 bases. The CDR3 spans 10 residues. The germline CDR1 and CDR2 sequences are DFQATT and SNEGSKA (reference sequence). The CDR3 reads CSAKLAEVHF. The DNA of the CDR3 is TGCAGTGCTAAACTAGCGGAGGTACACTTC.

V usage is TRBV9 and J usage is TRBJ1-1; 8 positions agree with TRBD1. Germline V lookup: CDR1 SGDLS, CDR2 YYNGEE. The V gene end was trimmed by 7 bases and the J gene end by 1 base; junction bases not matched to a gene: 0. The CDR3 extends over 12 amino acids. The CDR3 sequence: CASGTGNTEAFF. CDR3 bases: TGTGCCAGCGGGACAGGGAACACTGAAGCTTTCTTT.

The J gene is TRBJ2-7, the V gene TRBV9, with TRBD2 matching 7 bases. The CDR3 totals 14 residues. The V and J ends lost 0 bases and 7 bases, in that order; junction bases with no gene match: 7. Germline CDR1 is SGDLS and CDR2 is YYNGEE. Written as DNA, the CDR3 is TGTGCCAGCAGCGTAGTACCCCAAGCGGGGGAGCAGTACTTC. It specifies CASSVVPQAGEQYF.

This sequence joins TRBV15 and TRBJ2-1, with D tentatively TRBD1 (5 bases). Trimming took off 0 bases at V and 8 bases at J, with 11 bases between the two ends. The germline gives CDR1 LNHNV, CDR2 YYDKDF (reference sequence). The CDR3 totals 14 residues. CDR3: CATSRDTRVDEQFF. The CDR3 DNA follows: TGTGCCACCAGCAGAGATACCAGGGTCGATGAGCAGTTCTTC.